The rows below give T cell receptor beta chains drawn from one sample of a study of blood T cell repertoires in COVID-19. TCRdb's table, derived via immunoSEQ multiplex PCR, lists solely in-frame clones and lacks some. The sample carries under 200,000 clones, roughly 84% recorded once. The specimen was peripheral blood. The source of these receptors is a woman aged 50 to 60 with COVID-19, enrolled during active disease. Both conserved end residues are trimmed from each CDR3. Fields, in order: J gene, V gene, clone size, CDR3 length, CDR3 protein. Rows give clone size only sometimes, using once, few, many, or a class for an expanded clone.

j_gene: TRBJ2-1; v_gene: TRBV6-2/TRBV6-3; abundance: NA; len: 12; CDR3aa: ASSYWRGTNEQF
j_gene: TRBJ2-5; v_gene: TRBV11-2; abundance: NA; len: 15; CDR3aa: ASSSGTSGGLQETQY
j_gene: TRBJ1-2; v_gene: TRBV6-5; abundance: few; len: 12; CDR3aa: ASSYARANYGYT
j_gene: TRBJ2-1; v_gene: TRBV21-1; abundance: once; len: 11; CDR3aa: ASTFGLHNEQF
j_gene: TRBJ1-6; v_gene: TRBV18; abundance: NA; len: 14; CDR3aa: ASSPLRGQGNSPLH
j_gene: TRBJ2-3; v_gene: TRBV4-1; abundance: NA; len: 17; CDR3aa: ASSHRGLAGTTSTDTQY
j_gene: TRBJ2-6; v_gene: TRBV5-4; abundance: NA; len: 16; CDR3aa: ASSLGVTWSSGANVLT
j_gene: TRBJ2-5; v_gene: TRBV4-1; abundance: NA; len: 14; CDR3aa: ASSQPGLAGGETQY
j_gene: TRBJ2-3; v_gene: TRBV7-2; abundance: once; len: 11; CDR3aa: ASSPRRENTQY
j_gene: TRBJ2-2; v_gene: TRBV2; abundance: NA; len: 12; CDR3aa: ASSPQGTTGELF
j_gene: TRBJ2-7; v_gene: TRBV29-1; abundance: few; len: 14; CDR3aa: SPRGQGGGESYEQY
j_gene: TRBJ2-5; v_gene: TRBV19; abundance: NA; len: 13; CDR3aa: ASSRIVRGQETQY
j_gene: TRBJ2-7; v_gene: TRBV5-1; abundance: once; len: 12; CDR3aa: ASSLEQGYYEQY
j_gene: TRBJ1-1; v_gene: TRBV7-9; abundance: NA; len: 13; CDR3aa: ASSLGGQGATEAF
j_gene: TRBJ2-7; v_gene: TRBV6-1; abundance: NA; len: 14; CDR3aa: ASSEVQGAKTYEQY
j_gene: TRBJ2-3; v_gene: TRBV2; abundance: once; len: 12; CDR3aa: ASSVGSSTDTQY
j_gene: TRBJ2-1; v_gene: TRBV28; abundance: NA; len: 13; CDR3aa: ASSPSGQGENEQF
j_gene: TRBJ1-5; v_gene: TRBV7-2; abundance: NA; len: 15; CDR3aa: ASSLDLLPRYAQPQH
j_gene: TRBJ1-2; v_gene: TRBV27; abundance: NA; len: 11; CDR3aa: ASSPGVIYGYT
j_gene: TRBJ1-5; v_gene: TRBV12-3/TRBV12-4; abundance: NA; len: 11; CDR3aa: ASSGSGQRPQH
j_gene: TRBJ2-3; v_gene: TRBV3-1/TRBV3-2; abundance: NA; len: 15; CDR3aa: ASSQALRVGLADTQY
j_gene: TRBJ1-5; v_gene: TRBV27; abundance: NA; len: 12; CDR3aa: ASSPDRGNQPQH